The 30 T cell receptor beta chains listed next were all sequenced from one sample in a study of T-cell memory formation after mild COVID-19. TCRdb independently ran MiXCR on the 5' RACE reads; one entry per CDR3 protein. Here the sample spans more than 450,000 distinct CDR3 sequences, about a sixth being singletons. The specimen sequenced was PBMCs or a T cell subset sorted from them (not recorded which). All receptors come from an adult woman who had mild COVID-19 (a few samples of this study predate the infection). Cell type and time point are not known.

The V gene is TRBV12-3 or TRBV12-4, the J gene TRBJ2-2; D perhaps matches TRBD2 (5 bases). The CDR3 contains 14 residues. Trimming left V 3 bases short and J 4 bases short, with 9 bases between. The CDR3, as DNA: TGTGCCAGCAGTTTCCAGGAGGCCACCGGGGAGCTGTTTTTT. Its translation: CASSFQEATGELFF.

This clonotype was observed a handful of times. This sequence joins TRBV5-1 and TRBJ1-1; tentative D call: TRBD1 (5 bases). Germline CDR1 is SGHRS and CDR2 is YFSETQ. Trimming removed 0 bases from V and 6 bases from J, with 12 bases in between. The CDR3 extends over 14 amino acids. The CDR3 DNA reads as TGCGCCAGCAGCTTGGACCCGGGACGGCCTGAAGCTTTCTTT. Amino acid sequence: CASSLDPGRPEAFF. Using reference TRBV5-1 and TRBJ1-1 for the parts outside the CDR3, the full variable domain is KAGVTQTPRYLIKTRGQQVTLSCSPISGHRSVSWYQQTPGQGLQFLFEYFSETQRNKGNFPGRFSGRQFSNSRSEMNVSTLELGDSALYLCASSLDPGRPEAFFGQGTRLTVV.

At least ten counts were recorded for this clonotype. The chain couples TRBV4-1 to TRBJ2-5, with D maybe TRBD1 (6 bases). The CDR3 length is 18 residues. Germline V lookup: CDR1 MGHRA, CDR2 YSYEKL. V gave up 1 base and J gave up 5 bases, with 23 bases separating them. CDR3 sequence reads: CASSQAIGQPSRRETQYF. CDR3 nucleotides: TGCGCCAGCAGCCAAGCGATAGGACAGCCGTCTCGCCGGGAGACCCAGTACTTC.

The V and J genes are TRBV20-1 and TRBJ1-5; D gene unclear. CDR3 length: 13 amino acids. V was pared by 5 bases and J by 5 bases, with 13 bases between. Looked up from germline, CDR1 is DFQATT and CDR2 is SNEGSKA (reference sequence). CDR3 DNA: TGCAGTGCTGGCGGCAGGCTGGATCAGCCCCAGCATTTT. Protein: CSAGGRLDQPQHF.

This chain links TRBV24-1 with TRBJ1-2, with D perhaps matching TRBD1 (6 bases). CDR3 length: 12 residues. The germline V and J ends were trimmed by 4 bases and 7 bases, with 9 bases remaining between them. Per the germline V gene, CDR1 is KGHDR and CDR2 is SFDVKD. As DNA, the CDR3 is TGTGCCACCAGTGAGGGGGCCTCTGGCTACACCTTC. Amino acid sequence: CATSEGASGYTF.

The CDR3 sequence is CASSSPGSQGLTDTQYF. As DNA, the CDR3 is TGTGCCAGCAGCTCCCCGGGTTCACAGGGCTTGACAGATACGCAGTATTTT. The rearrangement links TRBV7-2 to TRBJ2-3; D might be TRBD1 (6 bases). The CDR3 runs to 17 residues. Between the trimmed V and J ends, which lost 4 bases and 3 bases, there was a span of 20 bases. Germline V lookup: CDR1 SGHTA, CDR2 FQGNSA.

This clonotype showed up just a few times. The chain uses TRBV5-6 and TRBJ2-5; a weak D match, TRBD2 (5 bases). The CDR3 consists of 13 residues. V was trimmed by 4 bases and J by 7 bases, leaving 14 bases between them. Germline V lookup: CDR1 SGHDT, CDR2 YYEEEE. CDR3 nucleotide sequence: TGTGCCAGCAGCCGTCCAAGCGGTAGGACCCAGTACTTC. Its translation: CASSRPSGRTQYF.

This clonotype was observed a handful of times. The CDR3 sequence is CASSWSLGAFLGNEQFF. Here the CDR3 DNA reads TGCGCCAGCAGCTGGTCCCTAGGAGCGTTCCTAGGCAATGAGCAGTTCTTC. V is TRBV5-1 and J is TRBJ2-1, with unresolved D. In germline, CDR1 is SGHRS, CDR2 YFSETQ. The V end lost 3 bases, the J end lost 6 bases, and 22 bases lay between the germline ends. The CDR3 extends over 17 amino acids.

The V call is TRBV9, the J call TRBJ1-5, with TRBD1 matching 9 bases. The V gene's germline CDR1 is SGDLS and CDR2 YYNGEE. V lost 4 bases to trimming and J lost 10 bases; unmatched junction nucleotides: 15. The CDR3 is made up of 16 amino acids. CDR3 in amino acids: CASSLFWGGQGDPQHF. CDR3 nucleotide sequence: TGTGCCAGCAGCTTATTCTGGGGGGGACAGGGCGATCCCCAGCATTTT.

The V call is TRBV11-1, the J call TRBJ2-1; D is uncertain. Germline V gene lookup returns CDR1 SGHAT and CDR2 FQDESV (reference sequence). The CDR3 runs 15 residues. V dropped 5 bases and J dropped 0 bases, with 11 bases sitting between them. This CDR3 reads CASSAGKSSYNEQFF. The CDR3 DNA reads TGTGCCAGCAGCGCCGGAAAAAGCTCCTACAATGAGCAGTTCTTC.

This clonotype has more than one count but fewer than ten. The chain employs TRBV6-5 and TRBJ2-3; TRBD2 aligns across 11 bases. Trimming at V came to 4 bases and at J to 0 bases, leaving 12 bases not matched to a gene. The length of the CDR3 is 19 residues. The germline CDR1 and CDR2 sequences are MNHEY and SVGAGI. In nucleotides, the CDR3 is TGTGCCAGCAGTTCCCTCGACCGACTAGCGGGGCTGAGCACAGATACGCAGTATTTT. This translates into CASSSLDRLAGLSTDTQYF.

This clonotype has only a few counts. This chain links TRBV7-9 with TRBJ2-1; 7 bases match TRBD2. The trim removed 8 bases at V and 6 bases at J, leaving 7 bases unmatched. Germline V lookup: CDR1 SEHNR, CDR2 FQNEAQ (reference sequence). The CDR3 runs 13 residues. As DNA, the CDR3 is TGTGCCAGCGTAGAAGCGGGGTTCAATGAGCAGTTCTTC. This sequence encodes CASVEAGFNEQFF.

V usage is TRBV24-1 and J usage is TRBJ2-1, with D maybe TRBD1 (6 bases). CDR1 is KGHDR and CDR2 is SFDVKD in the germline V gene. V lost 4 bases, J lost 8 bases, and 14 bases lay in between. This CDR3 comprises 14 residues. CDR3 DNA sequence: TGTGCCACCAGTGAACCCGGGACATCCCATGAGCAGTTCTTC. Encoded protein: CATSEPGTSHEQFF.

The J gene is TRBJ2-4, the V gene TRBV7-2, with 7 bases aligning to TRBD1. Unmatched junction bases numbered 10, after V lost 5 bases and J lost 9 bases. CDR1 is SGHTA and CDR2 is FQGNSA in the germline V gene. This CDR3 contains 14 residues. Written as DNA, the CDR3 is TGTGCCAGCAGCGCCCGGACAGGTCAGCTCATTCAGTACTTC. Translating gives CASSARTGQLIQYF.

The CDR3 is CAWNPSGSGRGRQYF. The CDR3 DNA is TGTGCCTGGAACCCGTCGGGTAGCGGGAGAGGGCGGCAGTACTTC. This chain joins TRBV30 and TRBJ2-7; 9 positions agree with TRBD2. Germline lookup yields CDR1 GTSNPN and CDR2 SVGIG (reference sequence). Trimming took 4 bases from V and 9 from J; bases not matched to a gene: 16. The CDR3 runs to 15 residues.

V gene TRBV5-1 combines with J gene TRBJ2-1; weak D call: TRBD2 (6 bases). CDR1 SGHRS and CDR2 YFSETQ come from the germline V gene. V was pared by 3 bases and J by 3 bases, with 13 bases between. This CDR3 has 15 residues. Here the CDR3 DNA reads TGCGCCAGCAGCTGGGAAGGAGGGATCTACAATGAGCAGTTCTTC. Amino acids: CASSWEGGIYNEQFF.

This clonotype was seen only a few times. The chain links TRBV29-1 to TRBJ2-7; D perhaps matches TRBD1 (5 bases). V was clipped by 5 bases and J by 1 base, with 18 bases between them. The CDR3 has 15 amino acids. The V gene's germline CDR1 is SQVTM and CDR2 ANQGSEA. CDR3 coding DNA: TGCAGCGTTCTCCAGCTCAGGGAAAGGTCCTACGAGCAGTACTTC. Amino acid sequence: CSVLQLRERSYEQYF.

This clonotype was counted ten times or more. CDR3 sequence: CATSDFRGYGDTQYF. The CDR3 DNA reads TGTGCCACCAGTGATTTCAGGGGGTATGGAGATACGCAGTATTTT. The rearrangement joins TRBV24-1 to TRBJ2-3; 7 bases are a match to TRBD1. From germline, CDR1 is KGHDR and CDR2 SFDVKD. CDR3 length: 15 amino acids. V lost 1 base to trimming and J lost 5 bases; unmatched junction nucleotides: 5.

This clonotype was seen more than once but under ten times. The rearrangement joins TRBV4-2 to TRBJ1-2, with D perhaps matching TRBD1 (6 bases). Germline values: CDR1 LGHNA, CDR2 YNFKEQ. The CDR3 extends over 16 amino acids. Deletions cut 0 bases from V and 7 bases from J, with 18 bases between. The CDR3 region has the DNA TGTGCCAGCAGCCAAGATCTGGGGGGCGCTGGTGGTGGCTACACCTTC. Amino acid sequence: CASSQDLGGAGGGYTF.

This clonotype occurred a few times. The genes are TRBV24-1 and TRBJ2-1; 7 bases match TRBD2. Per germline, CDR1 KGHDR and CDR2 SFDVKD. Trimming at V came to 1 base and at J to 8 bases, leaving 10 bases not matched to a gene. This CDR3 has 16 residues. CDR3 in amino acids: CATSDFAGEDTHEQFF. Written as DNA, the CDR3 is TGTGCCACCAGTGATTTTGCGGGAGAGGACACGCATGAGCAGTTCTTC.

V gene TRBV20-1 combines with J gene TRBJ2-7, with D uncertain. This CDR3 is built from 12 residues. The V end lost 6 bases, the J end lost 6 bases, and 15 bases lay between the germline ends. Per germline, CDR1 DFQATT and CDR2 SNEGSKA (reference sequence). CDR3 residues: CSAVVRAGEQYF. The DNA of the CDR3 is TGCAGTGCGGTGGTAAGGGCTGGCGAGCAGTACTTC.

This clonotype showed up many times. The CDR3, as DNA: TGCGCCAGCAGTACCACTAGCGGGTCGGATGAGCAGTTCTTC. As protein: CASSTTSGSDEQFF. The chain employs TRBV5-1 and TRBJ2-1; 9 bases align to TRBD2. V lost 5 bases and J lost 8; bases outside the gene matches: 8. The germline gives CDR1 SGHRS, CDR2 YFSETQ. The CDR3 has 14 residues.

In this sample, this clonotype turned up a few times. The chain is built from TRBV7-8 and TRBJ2-3; 10 bases fit TRBD2. V shed 3 bases, J shed 5 bases, and the junction held 5 bases outside the gene matches. CDR1 is SGHVS and CDR2 is FQNEAQ in the germline V gene. The CDR3 has 15 residues. The CDR3 protein is CASSLRSGGEDTQYF. In nucleotides, the CDR3 is TGTGCCAGCAGCTTGAGAAGCGGGGGGGAAGATACGCAGTATTTT. The full variable domain, with the rest looked up from reference TRBV7-8 and TRBJ2-3, is GAGVSQSPRYKVAKRGQDVALRCDPISGHVSLFWYQQALGQGPEFLTYFQNEAQLDKSGLPSDRFFAERPEGSVSTLKIQRTQQEDSAVYLCASSLRSGGEDTQYFGPGTRLTVL.

This chain uses TRBV7-8 with TRBJ1-1; 7 nucleotides agree with TRBD1. J was trimmed by 4 bases and V by 2 bases; bases with no gene match: 10. The CDR3 is 16 amino acids. Germline V lookup: CDR1 SGHVS, CDR2 FQNEAQ. CDR3 protein: CASSLLPGTVGTEAFF. Here the CDR3 DNA reads TGTGCCAGCAGCTTACTTCCCGGGACAGTGGGCACTGAAGCTTTCTTT.

The chain combines TRBV30 with TRBJ2-5; D tentatively fits TRBD1 or TRBD2 (5 bases each). The CDR3 extends over 12 amino acids. The V and J ends lost 3 bases and 4 bases respectively, with 9 bases between them. CDR1 is GTSNPN and CDR2 is SVGIG in the germline V gene (reference sequence). The CDR3 sequence is CAWSGAPETQYF. CDR3 bases: TGTGCCTGGAGCGGGGCCCCAGAGACCCAGTACTTC.

This chain connects TRBV7-6 to TRBJ2-5; TRBD1 agrees at 9 bases. V lost 5 bases and J lost 5; bases outside the gene matches: 9. CDR3 length: 15 residues. Germline V gene lookup returns CDR1 SGHVS and CDR2 FNYEAQ. In nucleotides, the CDR3 is TGTGCCAGCAGCATCCGACCCGGGACAGGGGAGACCCAGTACTTC. Residues: CASSIRPGTGETQYF.

The chain couples TRBV12-3 or TRBV12-4 to TRBJ1-1; no definite D call. The CDR3 runs to 19 residues. Trimming removed 3 bases at V and 0 bases at J, with 23 bases between. CDR3 region: CASSFRVLPRQRLNTEAFF. The CDR3 nucleotides read TGTGCCAGCAGTTTTCGGGTCCTCCCTCGTCAGAGGTTGAACACTGAAGCTTTCTTT.

The chain carries TRBV7-9 and TRBJ2-4, with unresolved D. The germline gives CDR1 SEHNR, CDR2 FQNEAQ (reference sequence). The CDR3 has 13 residues. Trimming shortened V by 1 base and J by 8 bases, and 9 bases separated the two germline ends. CDR3 loop: CASSLEVQDIQYF. CDR3 nucleotide sequence: TGTGCCAGCAGCTTAGAGGTCCAGGACATTCAGTACTTC.

The J gene is TRBJ2-1, the V gene TRBV5-1; D is uncertain. The ends were cut back, 5 bases at V and 2 bases at J, with 11 bases in the middle. The germline V gene encodes CDR1 SGHRS and CDR2 YFSETQ. The length of the CDR3 is 14 residues. Here the CDR3 DNA reads TGCGCCAGCAGGTCAAGCCTTACCTACAATGAGCAGTTCTTC. Residues: CASRSSLTYNEQFF.

This clonotype was observed a handful of times. The chain joins TRBV29-1 to TRBJ1-2, with 8 bases lining up with TRBD1. The CDR3 has 15 amino acids. V trimming: 4 bases; J trimming: 1 base; junction bases outside the gene matches: 8. CDR1 is SQVTM and CDR2 is ANQGSEA in the germline V gene. The CDR3 DNA is TGCAGCGTTGCTGGGACAGGAGGAATTAACTATGGCTACACCTTC. Its translation: CSVAGTGGINYGYTF. The complete variable domain, with remaining parts taken from reference TRBV29-1 and TRBJ1-2, reads SAVISQKPSRDICQRGTSLTIQCQVDSQVTMMFWYRQQPGQSLTLIATANQGSEATYESGFVIDKFPISRPNLTFSTLTVSNMSPEDSSIYLCSVAGTGGINYGYTFGSGTRLTVV.